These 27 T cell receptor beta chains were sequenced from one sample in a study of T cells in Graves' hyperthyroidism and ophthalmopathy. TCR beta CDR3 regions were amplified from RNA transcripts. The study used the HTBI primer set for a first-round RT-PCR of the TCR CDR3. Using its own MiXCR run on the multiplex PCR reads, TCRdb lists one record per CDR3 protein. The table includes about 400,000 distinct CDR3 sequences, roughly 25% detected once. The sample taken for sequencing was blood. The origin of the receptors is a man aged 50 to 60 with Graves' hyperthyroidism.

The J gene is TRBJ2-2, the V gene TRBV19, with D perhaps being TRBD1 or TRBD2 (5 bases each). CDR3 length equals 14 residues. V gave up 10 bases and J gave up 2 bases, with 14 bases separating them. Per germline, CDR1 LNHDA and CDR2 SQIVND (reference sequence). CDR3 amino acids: CATRRQGNTGELFF. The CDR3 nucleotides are TGTGCCACTCGGAGGCAGGGAAACACCGGGGAGCTGTTTTTT.

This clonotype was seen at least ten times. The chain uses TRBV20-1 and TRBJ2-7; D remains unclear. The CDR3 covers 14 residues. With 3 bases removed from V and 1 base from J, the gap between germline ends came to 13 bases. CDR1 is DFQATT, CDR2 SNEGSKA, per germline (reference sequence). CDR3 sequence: CSASEPIRSYEQYF. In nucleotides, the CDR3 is TGCAGTGCTAGCGAACCCATCAGGTCCTACGAGCAGTACTTC.

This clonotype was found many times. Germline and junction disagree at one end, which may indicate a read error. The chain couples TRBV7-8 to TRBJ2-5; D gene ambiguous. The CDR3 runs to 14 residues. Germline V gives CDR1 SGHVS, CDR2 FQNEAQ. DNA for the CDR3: TGTGCCAGCAACTTAGTTTGGGGCCAAGAGACCCAGTACTTC. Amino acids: CASNLVWGQETQYF. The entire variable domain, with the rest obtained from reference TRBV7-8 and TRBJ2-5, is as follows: GAGVSQSPRYKVAKRGQDVALRCDPISGHVSLFWYQQALGQGPEFLTYFQNEAQLDKSGLPSDRFFAERPEGSVSTLKIQRTQQEDSAVYLCASNLVWGQETQYFGPGTRLLVL.

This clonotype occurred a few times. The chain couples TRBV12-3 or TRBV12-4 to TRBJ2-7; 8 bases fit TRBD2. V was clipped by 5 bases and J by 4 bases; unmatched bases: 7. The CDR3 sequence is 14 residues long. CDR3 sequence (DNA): TGTGCCAGCAGTCCGGGACTAGGGCAGTACGAGCAGTACTTC. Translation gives CASSPGLGQYEQYF.

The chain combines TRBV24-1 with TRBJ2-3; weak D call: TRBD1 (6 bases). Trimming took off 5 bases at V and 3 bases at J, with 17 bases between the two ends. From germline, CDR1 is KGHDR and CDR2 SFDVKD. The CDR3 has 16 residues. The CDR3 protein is CATSGVLPRGTDTQYF. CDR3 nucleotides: TGTGCCACCAGTGGGGTACTTCCAAGGGGGACAGATACGCAGTATTTT.

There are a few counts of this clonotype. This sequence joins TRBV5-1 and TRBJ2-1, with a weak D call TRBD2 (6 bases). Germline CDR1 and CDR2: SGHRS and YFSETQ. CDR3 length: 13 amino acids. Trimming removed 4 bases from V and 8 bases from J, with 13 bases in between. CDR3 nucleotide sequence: TGCGCCAGCAGCGCGGGGCTAGGCGATGAGCAGTTCTTC. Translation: CASSAGLGDEQFF. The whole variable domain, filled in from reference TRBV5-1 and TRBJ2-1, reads KAGVTQTPRYLIKTRGQQVTLSCSPISGHRSVSWYQQTPGQGLQFLFEYFSETQRNKGNFPGRFSGRQFSNSRSEMNVSTLELGDSALYLCASSAGLGDEQFFGPGTRLTVL.

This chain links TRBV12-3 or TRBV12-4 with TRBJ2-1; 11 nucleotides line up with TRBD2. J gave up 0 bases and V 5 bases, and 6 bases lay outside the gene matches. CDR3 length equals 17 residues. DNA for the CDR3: TGTGCCAGCAGTCAGGGACTAGCGGTGAACTCCTACAATGAGCAGTTCTTC. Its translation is CASSQGLAVNSYNEQFF.

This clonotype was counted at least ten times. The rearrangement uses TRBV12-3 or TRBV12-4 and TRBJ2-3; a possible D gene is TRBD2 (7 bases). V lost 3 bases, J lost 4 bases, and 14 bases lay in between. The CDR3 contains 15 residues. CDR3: CASSLRLGGADTQYF. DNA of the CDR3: TGTGCCAGCAGTTTGCGGCTAGGGGGGGCAGATACGCAGTATTTT.

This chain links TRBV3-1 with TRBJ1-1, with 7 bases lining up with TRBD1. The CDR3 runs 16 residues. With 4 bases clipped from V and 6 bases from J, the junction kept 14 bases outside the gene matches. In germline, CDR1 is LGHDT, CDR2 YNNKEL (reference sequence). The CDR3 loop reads CASSPRGGGGLSEAFF. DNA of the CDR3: TGTGCCAGCAGCCCCCGAGGCGGAGGGGGCTTGTCTGAAGCTTTCTTT.

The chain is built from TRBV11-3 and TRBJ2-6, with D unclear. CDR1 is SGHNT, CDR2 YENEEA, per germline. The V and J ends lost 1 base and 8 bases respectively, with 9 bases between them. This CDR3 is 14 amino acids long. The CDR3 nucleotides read TGTGCCAGCAGCTTAGCTTACTACTCCAACGTCCTGACTTTC. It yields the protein CASSLAYYSNVLTF.

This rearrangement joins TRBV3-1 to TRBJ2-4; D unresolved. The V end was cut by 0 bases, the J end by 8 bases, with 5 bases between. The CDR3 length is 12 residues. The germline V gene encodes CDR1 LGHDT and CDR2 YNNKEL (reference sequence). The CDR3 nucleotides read TGTGCCAGCAGCCAAGACAAGCACATTCAGTACTTC. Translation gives CASSQDKHIQYF.

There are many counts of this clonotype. CDR3 DNA sequence: TGTGCCAGCAGCTTAGGCAGGGGGCGAGGCGAGCAGTACTTC. Translation: CASSLGRGRGEQYF. The chain carries TRBV11-2 and TRBJ2-7, with 8 bases aligning to TRBD1. Germline CDR1 and CDR2: SGHAT and FQNNGV. The CDR3 is 14 amino acids. V trimming: 1 base; J trimming: 6 bases; junction bases outside the gene matches: 5.

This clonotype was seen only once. The CDR3 reads CASSEEIWGRRYEQYF. The DNA of the CDR3 is TGTGCCAGCAGTGAAGAGATATGGGGGCGAAGGTACGAGCAGTACTTC. The chain combines TRBV2 with TRBJ2-7, with TRBD1 as a possible D gene (6 bases). Germline loops: CDR1 SNHLY, CDR2 FYNNEI. V lost 1 base and J 4 bases, leaving 17 bases between the germline ends. The CDR3 spans 16 residues.

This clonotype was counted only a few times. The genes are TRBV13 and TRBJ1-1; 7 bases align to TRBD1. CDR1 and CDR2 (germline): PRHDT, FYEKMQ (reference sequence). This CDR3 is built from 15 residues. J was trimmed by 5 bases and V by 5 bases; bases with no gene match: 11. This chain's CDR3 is CASSTMAGQRTEAFF. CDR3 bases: TGTGCCAGCAGCACCATGGCGGGACAGAGAACTGAAGCTTTCTTT.

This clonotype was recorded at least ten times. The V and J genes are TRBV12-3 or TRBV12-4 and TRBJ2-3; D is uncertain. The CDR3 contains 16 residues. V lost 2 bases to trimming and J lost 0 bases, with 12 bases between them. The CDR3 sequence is CASSLWSSLSTDTQYF. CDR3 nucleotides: TGTGCCAGCAGTTTATGGTCGTCGCTTAGCACAGATACGCAGTATTTT.

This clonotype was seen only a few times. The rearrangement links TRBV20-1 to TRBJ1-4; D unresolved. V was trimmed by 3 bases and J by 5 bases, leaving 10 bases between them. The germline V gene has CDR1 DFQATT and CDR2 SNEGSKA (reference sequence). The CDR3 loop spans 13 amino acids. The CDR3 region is CSASFSVNEKLFF. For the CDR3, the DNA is TGCAGTGCTAGTTTTTCGGTGAATGAAAAACTGTTTTTT.

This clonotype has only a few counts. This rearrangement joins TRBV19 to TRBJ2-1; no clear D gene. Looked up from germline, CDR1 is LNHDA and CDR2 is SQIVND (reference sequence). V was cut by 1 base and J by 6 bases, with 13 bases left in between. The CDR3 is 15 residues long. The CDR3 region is CASSIGLIDGNEQFF. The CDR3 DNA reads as TGTGCCAGTAGTATAGGCCTCATTGACGGCAATGAGCAGTTCTTC.

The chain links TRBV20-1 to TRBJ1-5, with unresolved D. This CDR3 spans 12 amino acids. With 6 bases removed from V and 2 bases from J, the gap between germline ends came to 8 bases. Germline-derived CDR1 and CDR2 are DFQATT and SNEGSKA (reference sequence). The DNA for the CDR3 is TGCAGTGCCGCGGGAGGCAATCAGCCCCAGCATTTT. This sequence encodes CSAAGGNQPQHF.

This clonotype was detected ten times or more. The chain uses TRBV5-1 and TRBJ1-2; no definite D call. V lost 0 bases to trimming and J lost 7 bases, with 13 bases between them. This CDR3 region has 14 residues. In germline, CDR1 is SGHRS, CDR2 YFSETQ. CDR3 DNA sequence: TGCGCCAGCAGCTTGGTTCCCCCGTCGGGTGGCTACACCTTC. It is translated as CASSLVPPSGGYTF.

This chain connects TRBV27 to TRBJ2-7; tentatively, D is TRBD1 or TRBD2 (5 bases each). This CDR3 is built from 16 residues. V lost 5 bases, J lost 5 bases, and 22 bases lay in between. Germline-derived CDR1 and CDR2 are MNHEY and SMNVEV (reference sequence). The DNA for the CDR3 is TGTGCCAGCAGTCCACTAGGGGCTGTTGTTCCGAACGAGCAGTACTTC. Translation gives CASSPLGAVVPNEQYF.

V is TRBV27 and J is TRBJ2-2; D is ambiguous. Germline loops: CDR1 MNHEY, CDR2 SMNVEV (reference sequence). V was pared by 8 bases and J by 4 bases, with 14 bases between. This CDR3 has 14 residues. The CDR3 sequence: CASPSRKSTGELFF. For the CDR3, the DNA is TGTGCCAGCCCCTCGAGGAAGAGCACCGGGGAGCTGTTTTTT.

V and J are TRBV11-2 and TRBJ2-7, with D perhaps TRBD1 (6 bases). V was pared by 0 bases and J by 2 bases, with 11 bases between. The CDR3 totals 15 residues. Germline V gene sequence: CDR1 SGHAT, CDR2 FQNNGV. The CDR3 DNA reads TGTGCCAGCAGCTTAGAGGTGACAGGAACCTACGAGCAGTACTTC. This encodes CASSLEVTGTYEQYF. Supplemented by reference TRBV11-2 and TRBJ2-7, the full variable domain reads EAGVAQSPRYKIIEKRQSVAFWCNPISGHATLYWYQQILGQGPKLLIQFQNNGVVDDSQLPKDRFSAERLKGVDSTLKIQPAKLEDSAVYLCASSLEVTGTYEQYFGPGTRLTVT.

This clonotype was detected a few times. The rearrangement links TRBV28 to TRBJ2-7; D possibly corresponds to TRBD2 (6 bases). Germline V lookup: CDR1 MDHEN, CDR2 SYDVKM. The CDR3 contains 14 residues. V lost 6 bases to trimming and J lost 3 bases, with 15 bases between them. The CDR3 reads CASRLRGLYYEQYF. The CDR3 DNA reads TGTGCCAGCAGGCTAAGGGGACTCTACTACGAGCAGTACTTC.

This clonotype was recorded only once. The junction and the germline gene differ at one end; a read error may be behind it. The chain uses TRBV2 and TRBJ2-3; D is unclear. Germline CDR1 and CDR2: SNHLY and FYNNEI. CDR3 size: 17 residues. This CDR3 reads CSSSENLRRYGTDTQYF. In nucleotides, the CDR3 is TGTTCCAGCAGTGAAAATCTTCGGCGTTATGGAACAGATACGCAGTATTTT.

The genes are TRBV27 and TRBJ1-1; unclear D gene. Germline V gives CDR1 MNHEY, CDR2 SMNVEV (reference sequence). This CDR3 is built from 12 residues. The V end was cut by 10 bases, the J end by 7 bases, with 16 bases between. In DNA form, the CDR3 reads TGTGCCACAGTCGCTGGGTGGGGTGAAGCTTTCTTT. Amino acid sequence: CATVAGWGEAFF.

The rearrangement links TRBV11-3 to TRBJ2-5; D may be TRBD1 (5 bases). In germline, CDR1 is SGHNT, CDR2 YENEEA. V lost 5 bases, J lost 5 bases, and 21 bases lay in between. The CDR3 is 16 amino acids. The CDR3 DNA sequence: TGTGCCAGCAGCCCCCGTCCGGGTTGGGGCCAGGAGACCCAGTACTTC. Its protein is CASSPRPGWGQETQYF.

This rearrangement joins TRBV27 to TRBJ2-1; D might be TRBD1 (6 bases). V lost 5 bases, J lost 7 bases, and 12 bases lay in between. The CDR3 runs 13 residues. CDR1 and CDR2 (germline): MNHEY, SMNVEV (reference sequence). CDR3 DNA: TGTGCCAGCAGTAAAACAGGGTGGAATGAGCAGTTCTTC. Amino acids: CASSKTGWNEQFF.